This T cell receptor (beta chain) was identified during a study of blood T cell repertoires in COVID-19. About the study: Samples came from the United States, Italy and Spain, spanning acute and convalescent COVID-19. T cells, B-cell-depleted T cells, or PBMCs supplied cDNA or gDNA.

This clone occurred many times. Original methodology: Reference gene primer amplification yielded estimated nucleated cell counts. Only in-frame clones appear in the TCRdb table, and some are missing; sequencing was by immunoSEQ multiplex PCR. For V, J and clone size, that table is used; D and trimming come from the DNA. Of about 190,000 clones listed, under 80% are singletons. From germline, CDR1 is PRHDT and CDR2 FYEKMQ (reference sequence). V lost 0 bases and J lost 2, with 8 bases in between. The CDR3 totals 14 residues. Sequenced sample: peripheral blood. The clonotype was recovered from a man in his fifties who had recovered from COVID-19. The chain combines TRBV13 with TRBJ2-7; possible D gene TRBD2, 5 bases. CDR3 coding DNA: TGTGCCAGCAGCTTAGGCGGGATCCCCTACGAGCAGTACTTC. Its translation: CASSLGGIPYEQYF.